The 28 T cell receptor beta chains below were found in one sample sequenced in a study of blood T cell repertoires in COVID-19. Sequencing used immunoSEQ multiplex PCR; TCRdb keeps in-frame clones, though not all of them. The table shows about 25,000 clones, with around 90% occurring only once. Sequencing was performed on peripheral blood. The receptors shown here come from an older man with COVID-19, enrolled during active disease.

CDR3 region: CASGWIRRGQSYEQYF. CDR3 sequence (DNA): TGTGCCAGCGGATGGATTAGGAGGGGGCAGTCCTACGAGCAGTACTTC. J is TRBJ2-7 and V is TRBV13; a weak D match, TRBD1 (7 bases). There are 16 residues in the CDR3. Germline CDR1 PRHDT, CDR2 FYEKMQ (reference sequence). V shed 8 bases and J shed 1 base, with 21 bases lying between them.

V gene TRBV12-5 combines with J gene TRBJ1-5; D gene uncertain. V lost 2 bases, J lost 5 bases, and 10 bases lay in between. The CDR3 loop spans 14 amino acids. Germline lookup yields CDR1 LGHNT and CDR2 FRNRAP. CDR3 in amino acids: CASGLLTADQPQHF. DNA for the CDR3: TGTGCTAGTGGTTTGTTAACAGCCGATCAGCCCCAGCATTTT.

The chain couples TRBV5-5 to TRBJ2-7, with TRBD1 matching 7 bases. CDR1 SGHKS and CDR2 YYEKEE come from the germline V gene (reference sequence). The CDR3 contains 13 residues. The V segment lost 1 base and the J segment 6 bases; nucleotides outside the gene matches: 4. CDR3 coding DNA: TGTGCCAGCAGCTTGATCTCAGGGGGCGAGCAGTACTTC. Its translation: CASSLISGGEQYF.

The J gene is TRBJ1-2, the V gene TRBV19; D is ambiguous. V gave up 6 bases and J gave up 5 bases, with 16 bases separating them. Germline-derived CDR1 and CDR2 are LNHDA and SQIVND (reference sequence). The CDR3 loop spans 14 amino acids. The CDR3 reads CASSPAFRDYGYTF. As DNA, the CDR3 is TGTGCCAGTAGCCCCGCGTTCCGGGATTATGGCTACACCTTC.

The chain carries TRBV30 and TRBJ1-2, with no clear D. CDR1 is GTSNPN, CDR2 SVGIG, per germline (reference sequence). The CDR3 has 13 residues. The V gene lost 2 bases and the J gene lost 6 bases, with 13 bases spanning the gap. The DNA for the CDR3 is TGTGCCTGGAGTACCCAGGCTTGGGATGGCTACACCTTC. Encoded protein: CAWSTQAWDGYTF.

The CDR3 DNA follows: TGTGCCACCAGTGACCCAGCGGGCAGGGAGCAGTTCTTC. It codes for CATSDPAGREQFF. The rearrangement joins TRBV24-1 to TRBJ2-1; maybe TRBD2 (6 bases). The CDR3 totals 13 residues. V was pared by 4 bases and J by 10 bases, with 13 bases between. Germline loops: CDR1 KGHDR, CDR2 SFDVKD.

A few counts support this clone. V usage is TRBV19 and J usage is TRBJ1-1, with 7 nucleotides matching TRBD1. The trim removed 4 bases at V and 3 bases at J, leaving 5 bases unmatched. The CDR3 spans 14 residues. Looked up from germline, CDR1 is LNHDA and CDR2 is SQIVND (reference sequence). The CDR3 protein is CASSNRGRDTEAFF. The CDR3 DNA follows: TGTGCCAGTAGTAACAGGGGCAGGGACACTGAAGCTTTCTTT.

This clone was seen more than once but under ten times. J is TRBJ2-5 and V is TRBV5-1; D gene unclear. The CDR3 loop spans 18 amino acids. Germline CDR1 reads SGHRS; CDR2 reads YFSETQ. The ends were cut back, 2 bases at V and 3 bases at J, with 23 bases in the middle. CDR3 bases: TGCGCCAGCAGCTTAACCTACCCCAAGAACCAAGCCAAAGAGACCCAGTACTTC. It translates to CASSLTYPKNQAKETQYF. The variable domain in full, with the rest retrieved from reference TRBV5-1 and TRBJ2-5, is KAGVTQTPRYLIKTRGQQVTLSCSPISGHRSVSWYQQTPGQGLQFLFEYFSETQRNKGNFPGRFSGRQFSNSRSEMNVSTLELGDSALYLCASSLTYPKNQAKETQYFGPGTRLLVL.

The chain employs TRBV7-2 and TRBJ1-2; 8 nucleotides match TRBD1. V lost 4 bases to trimming and J lost 8 bases; unmatched junction nucleotides: 6. The germline V gene has CDR1 SGHTA and CDR2 FQGNSA. The CDR3 consists of 13 residues. For the CDR3, the DNA is TGTGCCAGCAGCTCGGACAGGGCAGGGGGCTACACCTTC. This translates into CASSSDRAGGYTF.

Points on this clone: A junction boundary mismatches the germline segment, possibly from a read error. The chain uses TRBV5-1 and TRBJ2-1; 10 positions agree with TRBD2. The CDR3 spans 15 residues. Germline V gives CDR1 SGHRS, CDR2 YFSETQ. CDR3 region: CASSLTSGAYDEQFF. The CDR3 DNA reads as TGCGCCAGCAGCTTAACTAGCGGGGCCTACGATGAGCAGTTCTTC.

The gene calls are TRBV3-1 (or the pseudogene TRBV3-2) and TRBJ1-4, with D possibly matching TRBD1 (6 bases). This CDR3 is built from 15 residues. In germline, CDR1 is LGHDT, CDR2 YNNKEL (reference sequence). Trimming cost V 4 bases and J 7 bases, with 16 bases left between them. For the CDR3, the DNA is TGTGCCAGCAGCCCGCAGGGGTTGGTGGGTGAAAAACTGTTTTTT. This encodes CASSPQGLVGEKLFF.

The chain carries TRBV7-2 and TRBJ2-2, with 8 positions matching TRBD2. CDR1 SGHTA and CDR2 FQGNSA come from the germline V gene. This CDR3 comprises 16 residues. Unmatched junction bases numbered 7, after V lost 3 bases and J lost 4 bases. This CDR3 is CASSFPAGVSTGELFF. The CDR3 bases are TGTGCCAGCAGCTTCCCAGCGGGAGTGAGCACCGGGGAGCTGTTTTTT.

This clone has just one count. The chain is built from TRBV19 and TRBJ1-1; unclear D gene. CDR3 length: 12 amino acids. V lost 5 bases and J 4 bases, leaving 8 bases between the germline ends. The V gene's germline CDR1 is LNHDA and CDR2 SQIVND (reference sequence). The CDR3 loop reads CASSYGRTEAFF. DNA of the CDR3: TGTGCCAGTAGTTATGGGCGCACTGAAGCTTTCTTT.

There are a few counts of this clone. The genes are TRBV3-1 (or the pseudogene TRBV3-2) and TRBJ2-5; TRBD1 agrees at 8 bases. The CDR3 spans 13 residues. Unmatched junction bases numbered 3, after V lost 5 bases and J lost 4 bases. Germline CDR1 reads LGHDT; CDR2 reads YNNKEL (reference sequence). CDR3 coding DNA: TGTGCCAGCAGCTACCAGGGGGCAGAGACCCAGTACTTC. Amino acid sequence: CASSYQGAETQYF.

The CDR3: CASRDRGPATNEKLFF. CDR3 DNA: TGTGCCAGTAGGGACAGGGGGCCTGCCACTAATGAAAAACTGTTTTTT. The chain combines TRBV19 with TRBJ1-4; 11 nucleotides agree with TRBD1. The CDR3 covers 16 residues. From germline, CDR1 is LNHDA and CDR2 SQIVND (reference sequence). J gave up 2 bases and V 6 bases, and 5 bases lay outside the gene matches. The variable domain in full, completed from reference TRBV19 and TRBJ1-4, reads DGGITQSPKYLFRKEGQNVTLSCEQNLNHDAMYWYRQDPGQGLRLIYYSQIVNDFQKGDIAEGYSVSREKKESFPLTVTSAQKNPTAFYLCASRDRGPATNEKLFFGSGTQLSVL.

V and J are TRBV10-3 and TRBJ1-1; the D gene is possibly TRBD1 (6 bases). The CDR3 is 16 amino acids. V lost 2 bases and J 0 bases, leaving 13 bases between the germline ends. Germline CDR1 and CDR2: ENHRY and SYGVKD. The CDR3 nucleotides read TGTGCCATCAGTGAGATCGGGACATACATGAACACTGAAGCTTTCTTT. Translating it yields CAISEIGTYMNTEAFF.

V is TRBV3-1 (or the pseudogene TRBV3-2) and J is TRBJ2-2; D is perhaps TRBD1 (5 bases). V lost 3 bases and J 4 bases, leaving 12 bases between the germline ends. Germline CDR1 LGHDT, CDR2 YNNKEL (reference sequence). The CDR3 is made up of 15 amino acids. As DNA, the CDR3 is TGTGCCAGCAGCCACCGGACAAGGGGCACCGGGGAGCTGTTTTTT. Its translation: CASSHRTRGTGELFF.

This clone was recorded only once. The chain joins TRBV3-1 (or the pseudogene TRBV3-2) to TRBJ1-1; D unclear. The ends were cut back, 3 bases at V and 0 bases at J, with 5 bases in the middle. Germline V lookup: CDR1 LGHDT, CDR2 YNNKEL (reference sequence). The CDR3 runs 13 residues. The CDR3 loop reads CASSQDLNTEAFF. The CDR3 nucleotides read TGTGCCAGCAGCCAGGACTTGAACACTGAAGCTTTCTTT.

This clone occurred a few times. V usage is TRBV11-2 and J usage is TRBJ2-7, with D hard to call. The V gene lost 0 bases and the J gene lost 6 bases, with 15 bases spanning the gap. The CDR3 has 15 amino acids. Germline V gene lookup returns CDR1 SGHAT and CDR2 FQNNGV. In DNA form, the CDR3 reads TGTGCCAGCAGCTTAGATCCCCCCGGGTTTGGCGAGCAGTACTTC. Translation: CASSLDPPGFGEQYF.

The J gene is TRBJ2-5, the V gene TRBV20-1; 9 nucleotides agree with TRBD2. The J segment lost 12 bases and the V segment lost 0 bases, leaving 2 bases of the junction unmatched. This CDR3 region has 11 residues. Germline-derived CDR1 and CDR2 are DFQATT and SNEGSKA (reference sequence). The CDR3: CSAREASGEYF. The CDR3 bases are TGCAGTGCTAGAGAAGCTAGCGGGGAGTACTTC.

The chain links TRBV21-1 to TRBJ2-1; TRBD1, as called in the table, went unchecked against the DNA. TRBV21-1 is deemed a pseudogene. The CDR3 extends over 16 amino acids. Written as DNA, the CDR3 is TGTGCCAGCAACGGGACAGGCGGGAGCTCCTACAATGAGCAGTTCTTC. This codes for CASNGTGGSSYNEQFF.

This rearrangement joins TRBV7-9 to TRBJ2-7; 7 nucleotides agree with TRBD2. V lost 3 bases and J lost 7; bases outside the gene matches: 15. The CDR3 runs to 16 residues. Per germline, CDR1 SEHNR and CDR2 FQNEAQ (reference sequence). The CDR3 is CASSFFVASGQGEQYF. The DNA of the CDR3 is TGTGCCAGCAGCTTTTTCGTCGCTAGCGGCCAGGGAGAGCAGTACTTC.

This clone showed up just once. The chain combines TRBV5-4 with TRBJ2-1, with D possibly TRBD2 on 6 matching bases. Trimming removed 1 base at V and 2 bases at J, with 10 bases between. This CDR3 has 15 residues. The germline CDR1 and CDR2 sequences are SGHNT and YYREEE (reference sequence). In DNA, the CDR3 is TGTGCCAGCAGCTTGAGCCTAGCGACCTACAATGAGCAGTTCTTC. Amino acid sequence: CASSLSLATYNEQFF.

This sequence joins TRBV6-4 and TRBJ1-1; no clear D gene. The CDR3 covers 13 residues. V lost 5 bases to trimming and J lost 8 bases, with 15 bases between them. Looked up from germline, CDR1 is MRHNA and CDR2 is SNTAGT. This chain's CDR3 is CASSRTALGEAFF. The CDR3 nucleotides read TGTGCCAGCAGTCGGACTGCTCTTGGGGAAGCTTTCTTT.

V is TRBV5-5 and J is TRBJ2-2, with unresolved D. This CDR3 is 13 amino acids long. In germline, CDR1 is SGHKS, CDR2 YYEKEE (reference sequence). Trimming removed 5 bases at V and 4 bases at J, with 9 bases between. CDR3 amino acids: CASRLHSTGELFF. CDR3 DNA sequence: TGTGCCAGCAGGCTACACAGCACCGGGGAGCTGTTTTTT.

J is TRBJ1-2 and V is TRBV6-5; 7 bases fit TRBD1. The CDR3 runs to 15 residues. Unmatched junction bases numbered 6, after V lost 2 bases and J lost 3 bases. In germline, CDR1 is MNHEY, CDR2 SVGAGI. The CDR3 region has the DNA TGTGCCAGCAGTTACGCAGGGGGTGATCACTATGGCTACACCTTC. It encodes CASSYAGGDHYGYTF.

J is TRBJ2-7 and V is TRBV2; 14 positions match TRBD2. The CDR3 spans 18 residues. V lost 8 bases and J lost 3; bases outside the gene matches: 15. The germline V gene has CDR1 SNHLY and CDR2 FYNNEI. The CDR3: CASPPSGLAGGSYYEQYF. As DNA, the CDR3 is TGTGCCAGCCCCCCTTCCGGACTAGCGGGAGGCTCCTACTACGAGCAGTACTTC.

This chain links TRBV5-4 with TRBJ2-2; D is uncertain. Trimming stripped 4 bases from V and 8 bases from J, with 6 bases between. Germline V gene sequence: CDR1 SGHNT, CDR2 YYREEE (reference sequence). The CDR3 loop spans 11 amino acids. DNA of the CDR3: TGTGCCAGCAGCCGTATGGGGGAGCTGTTTTTT. Translating gives CASSRMGELFF.